This T cell receptor (beta chain) emerged from a study of CD8 T cells in Susac syndrome. Study-level findings and limits: The CD4+ T cell repertoires of Susac syndrome were found to show no clonal expansion.

V was pared by 5 bases and J by 4 bases, with 10 bases between. CDR3 length: 13 amino acids. The germline V gene encodes CDR1 KGHDR and CDR2 SFDVKD. As for this clonotype: Its target is not known.

TCR beta sequencing covered blood CD8+ and CD4+ T cells. The patients with Susac syndrome were individuals who fulfilled the recently defined diagnostic criteria for disease that was either definite or probable. RNA amounts of about 0.5 to 1 ug underwent reverse transcription with random hexamers. Amplification of TCR beta CDR3 spanned 54 Vbeta and 13 Jbeta via immunoSEQ multiplex PCR. TCRdb independently ran MiXCR on the immunoSEQ multiplex PCR reads; one entry per CDR3 protein. The sample consists of some 180,000 distinct CDR3 sequences, roughly 90% of them appearing once. The chain joins TRBV24-1 to TRBJ1-2; unclear D gene. Sequencing was carried out using CD4+ T cells from PBMCs. The TCR was taken from a human donor with Susac syndrome. This CDR3 reads CATSGPAGYGYTF. The CDR3 nucleotides read TGTGCCACCAGTGGACCGGCGGGCTATGGCTACACCTTC.